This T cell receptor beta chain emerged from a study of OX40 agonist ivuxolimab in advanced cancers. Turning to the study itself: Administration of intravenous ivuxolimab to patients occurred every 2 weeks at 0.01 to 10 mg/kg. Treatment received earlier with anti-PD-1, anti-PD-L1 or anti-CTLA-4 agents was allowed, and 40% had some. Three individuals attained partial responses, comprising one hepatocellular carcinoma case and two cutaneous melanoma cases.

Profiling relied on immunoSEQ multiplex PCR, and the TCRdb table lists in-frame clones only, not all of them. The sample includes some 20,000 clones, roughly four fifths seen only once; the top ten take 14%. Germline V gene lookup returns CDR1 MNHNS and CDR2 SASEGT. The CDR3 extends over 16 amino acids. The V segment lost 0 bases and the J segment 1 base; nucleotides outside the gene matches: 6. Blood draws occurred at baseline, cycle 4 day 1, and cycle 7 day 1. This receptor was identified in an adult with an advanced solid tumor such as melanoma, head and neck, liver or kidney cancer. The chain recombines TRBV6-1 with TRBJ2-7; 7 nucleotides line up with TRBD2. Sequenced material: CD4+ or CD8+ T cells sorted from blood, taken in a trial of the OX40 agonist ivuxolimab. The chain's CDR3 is CASSEAGAGPSYEQYF. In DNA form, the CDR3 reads TGTGCCAGCAGTGAAGCCGGAGCGGGGCCTTCCTACGAGCAGTACTTC.